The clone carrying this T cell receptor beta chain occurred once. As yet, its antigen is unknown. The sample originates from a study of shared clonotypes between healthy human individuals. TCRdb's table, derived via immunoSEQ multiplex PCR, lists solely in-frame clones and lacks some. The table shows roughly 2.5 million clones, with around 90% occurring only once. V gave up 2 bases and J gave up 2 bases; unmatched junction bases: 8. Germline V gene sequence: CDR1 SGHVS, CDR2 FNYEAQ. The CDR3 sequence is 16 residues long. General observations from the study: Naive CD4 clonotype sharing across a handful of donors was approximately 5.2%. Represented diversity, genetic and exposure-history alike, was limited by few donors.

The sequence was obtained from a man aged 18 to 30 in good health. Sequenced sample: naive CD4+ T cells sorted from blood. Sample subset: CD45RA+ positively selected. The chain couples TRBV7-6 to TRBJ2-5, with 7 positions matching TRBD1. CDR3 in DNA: TGTGCCAGCAGCTTAAGGAAGACCAGGGGGCAAGAGACCCAGTACTTC. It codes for CASSLRKTRGQETQYF.